One sample yielded the 22 T cell receptor beta chains listed below, sequenced in a study of PD-1 blockade in classical Hodgkin lymphoma. Profiling relied on immunoSEQ multiplex PCR, and the TCRdb table lists in-frame clones only, not all of them. The sample records 100,000 to 130,000 clones, approximately 90% being singletons. Every patient was affected by relapse after autologous stem cell transplantation, while exposure to brentuximab vedotin was not uniform. This specimen was peripheral blood mononuclear cells (PBMCs), taken before the second cycle of nivolumab. Receptors originate from a human donor with classical Hodgkin lymphoma.

This chain uses TRBV27 with TRBJ2-7; 9 bases align to TRBD1. The CDR3 sequence is 14 residues long. Germline V gene lookup returns CDR1 MNHEY and CDR2 SMNVEV (reference sequence). Trimming took 6 bases from V and 6 from J; bases not matched to a gene: 9. This CDR3 reads CASRKPGQGSEQYF. CDR3 in DNA: TGTGCCAGCAGGAAACCGGGACAGGGATCCGAGCAGTACTTC.

The chain recombines TRBV7-2 with TRBJ2-7; 13 positions match TRBD2. This CDR3 contains 16 residues. V was clipped by 3 bases and J by 3 bases; unmatched bases: 5. Germline assignment: CDR1 SGHTA and CDR2 FQGNSA. The DNA of the CDR3 is TGTGCCAGCAGCTTTGGGACTAGCGGGACGAACTACGAGCAGTACTTC. This encodes CASSFGTSGTNYEQYF.

CDR3 nucleotide sequence: TGTGCCTGGACATCCGGTTCGGGGGACGAGCAGTACTTC. Residues: CAWTSGSGDEQYF. This chain uses TRBV30 with TRBJ2-7, with D possibly matching TRBD2 (6 bases). V lost 4 bases, J lost 5 bases, and 15 bases lay in between. In germline, CDR1 is GTSNPN, CDR2 SVGIG (reference sequence). This CDR3 has 13 amino acids.

The chain joins TRBV4-2 to TRBJ2-3; TRBD1 might be the D (5 bases). Deletions cut 1 base from V and 0 bases from J, with 17 bases between. Germline loops: CDR1 LGHNA, CDR2 YNFKEQ. The CDR3 covers 18 residues. CDR3 amino acids: CASSQALDRFSSTDTQYF. The CDR3, as DNA: TGTGCCAGCAGCCAAGCCCTCGACAGATTTTCTAGCACAGATACGCAGTATTTT.

This clone was counted a few times. The J gene is TRBJ1-1, the V gene TRBV6-5, with D perhaps TRBD1 (6 bases). Germline loops: CDR1 MNHEY, CDR2 SVGAGI. Trimming removed 7 bases at V and 3 bases at J, with 15 bases between. CDR3 size: 14 residues. The CDR3 sequence: CASTPLQGDTEAFF. The CDR3 nucleotides read TGTGCCAGCACCCCTCTACAGGGAGACACTGAAGCTTTCTTT.

This rearrangement joins TRBV28 to TRBJ1-3; possibly TRBD1 for D (5 bases). V lost 7 bases, J lost 2 bases, and 12 bases lay in between. The CDR3 has 14 residues. Germline CDR1 MDHEN, CDR2 SYDVKM. DNA for the CDR3: TGTGCCAGCAAAGGGGACTTTGCTGGAAACACCATATATTTT. Residues: CASKGDFAGNTIYF.

The chain has TRBV7-9 and TRBJ1-1, with D tentatively TRBD1 (5 bases). V lost 3 bases and J lost 2, with 13 bases in between. This CDR3 comprises 15 residues. The germline V gene has CDR1 SEHNR and CDR2 FQNEAQ (reference sequence). The CDR3, as DNA: TGTGCCAGCAGCTTTTCGGGGGTACCAAACACTGAAGCTTTCTTT. This codes for CASSFSGVPNTEAFF.

The chain joins TRBV30 to TRBJ1-2; D is unresolved. Germline loops: CDR1 GTSNPN, CDR2 SVGIG (reference sequence). The length of the CDR3 is 15 residues. Trimming shortened V by 0 bases and J by 8 bases, and 19 bases separated the two germline ends. The CDR3 loop reads CAWSVGPRAGKGYTF. For the CDR3, the DNA is TGTGCCTGGAGTGTTGGCCCCCGCGCTGGGAAAGGCTACACCTTC. The entire variable domain, with the rest obtained from reference TRBV30 and TRBJ1-2, is as follows: SQTIHQWPATLVQPVGSPLSLECTVEGTSNPNLYWYRQAAGRGLQLLFYSVGIGQISSEVPQNLSASRPQDRQFILSSKKLLLSDSGFYLCAWSVGPRAGKGYTFGSGTRLTVV.

The chain has TRBV2 and TRBJ1-2; no clear D gene. CDR1 is SNHLY, CDR2 FYNNEI, per germline. V lost 5 bases and J 1 base, leaving 14 bases between the germline ends. The CDR3 has 15 amino acids. The CDR3 here is CASSFIGVFNYGYTF. The CDR3 DNA sequence: TGTGCCAGCAGTTTTATTGGGGTTTTTAACTATGGCTACACCTTC.

The chain employs TRBV5-1 and TRBJ1-4; D unresolved. This CDR3 is 15 amino acids long. Germline values: CDR1 SGHRS, CDR2 YFSETQ. With 0 bases removed from V and 8 bases from J, the gap between germline ends came to 14 bases. Here the CDR3 DNA reads TGCGCCAGCAGCTTGGGGTCGGGCAGCGGGGAAAAACTGTTTTTT. Protein product: CASSLGSGSGEKLFF.

With regard to this clone: Different DNA sequences within this sample yield the same CDR3. This CDR3 reads CASSGGQETQYF. The DNA of the CDR3 is TGTGCCAGCTCTGGGGGCCAAGAGACCCAGTACTTC. The chain is built from TRBV18 and TRBJ2-5; perhaps D is TRBD1 or TRBD2 (5 bases each). The germline gives CDR1 KGHSH, CDR2 LQKENI. The CDR3 sequence is 12 residues long. Trimming took 6 bases from V and 1 from J, leaving 6 bases between them.

The chain employs TRBV10-3 and TRBJ1-6; no reliable D call. This CDR3 contains 13 residues. The germline V gene encodes CDR1 ENHRY and CDR2 SYGVKD. The V gene lost 6 bases and the J gene lost 10 bases, with 13 bases spanning the gap. The CDR3 nucleotides are TGTGCCATCAGCCCGGGAGGGCCCTCACCCCTCCACTTT. Amino acid sequence: CAISPGGPSPLHF.

The rearrangement joins TRBV6-5 to TRBJ2-7; TRBD2 is a possible D gene (7 bases). The germline V gene has CDR1 MNHEY and CDR2 SVGAGI. Trimming took 4 bases from V and 7 from J, leaving 14 bases between them. The CDR3 is made up of 13 amino acids. The CDR3 region has the DNA TGTGCCAGCAGTTTGGGGGGGGCTCAAGAGCAGTACTTC. Amino acids: CASSLGGAQEQYF.

The chain carries TRBV5-1 and TRBJ1-1, with TRBD1 identical over 7 bases. The CDR3 runs 16 residues. Germline assignment: CDR1 SGHRS and CDR2 YFSETQ. V trimming: 5 bases; J trimming: 0 bases; junction bases outside the gene matches: 10. CDR3 sequence reads: CASRTGTDFLNTEAFF. The CDR3 DNA reads as TGCGCCAGCAGAACCGGGACAGATTTCCTGAACACTGAAGCTTTCTTT.

The J gene is TRBJ2-1, the V gene TRBV5-8, with D perhaps matching TRBD2 (7 bases). Trimming left V 4 bases short and J 2 bases short, with 16 bases between. Per germline, CDR1 SGHTS and CDR2 YDEGEE. The CDR3 consists of 16 residues. This CDR3 reads CASSPEGEGAYNEQFF. CDR3 sequence (DNA): TGTGCCAGCAGCCCCGAGGGGGAGGGCGCCTACAATGAGCAGTTCTTC.

This chain uses TRBV7-2 with TRBJ1-3; D is possibly TRBD1 (5 bases). The V and J ends lost 0 bases and 4 bases respectively, with 7 bases between them. This CDR3 is built from 14 residues. Germline CDR1 is SGHTA and CDR2 is FQGNSA. The CDR3 DNA is TGTGCCAGCAGCTTAGCCAGGGAGGGAAACACCATATATTTT. Encoded protein: CASSLAREGNTIYF.

V gene TRBV4-1 combines with J gene TRBJ2-3, with 8 bases that match TRBD2. CDR1 is MGHRA and CDR2 is YSYEKL in the germline V gene. This CDR3 spans 16 amino acids. The V segment lost 2 bases and the J segment 2 bases; nucleotides outside the gene matches: 6. The CDR3: CASSQLRAGDTDTQYF. In nucleotides, the CDR3 is TGCGCCAGCAGCCAATTACGAGCGGGAGACACAGATACGCAGTATTTT.

The rearrangement uses TRBV19 and TRBJ1-1; weak D call: TRBD1 (5 bases). The CDR3 extends over 12 amino acids. Germline lookup yields CDR1 LNHDA and CDR2 SQIVND (reference sequence). V lost 2 bases and J 7 bases, leaving 8 bases between the germline ends. CDR3 region: CASSIRGSEAFF. CDR3 DNA: TGTGCCAGTAGTATAAGGGGCAGTGAAGCTTTCTTT.

With regard to this clone: The junction differs from germline at one of its ends, possibly a read error. V is TRBV2 and J is TRBJ1-4, with D possibly being TRBD1 (5 bases). There are 14 residues in the CDR3. Germline assignment: CDR1 SNHLY and CDR2 FYNNEI. The CDR3 here is CASSDPGTNGKLFF. The DNA of the CDR3 is TGTGCCAGCAGTGACCCGGGGACTAATGGAAAACTGTTTTTT.

The chain recombines TRBV20-1 with TRBJ2-7, with D uncertain. There are 11 residues in the CDR3. Germline CDR1 DFQATT, CDR2 SNEGSKA (reference sequence). Trimming pared 2 bases from V and 6 bases from J, leaving 8 bases between. CDR3 sequence (DNA): TGCAGTGCTAGAACCTTCGGCGAGCAGTACTTC. The encoded protein is CSARTFGEQYF.

The V and J genes are TRBV4-3 and TRBJ1-3; TRBD1 might be the D (5 bases). Germline values: CDR1 LGHNA, CDR2 YSLEER. V gave up 4 bases and J gave up 4 bases, with 20 bases separating them. This CDR3 has 17 amino acids. As DNA, the CDR3 is TGCGCCAGCAGCCCAGCCGGGGGACTAGTAGTGGGAAACACCATATATTTT. It is translated as CASSPAGGLVVGNTIYF.

The gene calls are TRBV7-2 and TRBJ2-2, with 12 bases fitting TRBD2. The CDR3 is 17 amino acids. The junction had 10 bases not matched to a gene; V was cut back by 5 bases and J by 6 bases. CDR1 and CDR2 (germline): SGHTA, FQGNSA. The CDR3 protein is CASSPRLAGEGSGELFF. DNA of the CDR3: TGTGCCAGCAGCCCTCGACTAGCGGGAGAGGGGTCCGGGGAGCTGTTTTTT.